This is a list of T cell receptor beta chains from one sample in a study of blood T cells in healthy people across ages. MiXCR, applied by TCRdb to the 5' RACE reads, yields one record per CDR3 protein. The sample carries about 1.8 million distinct CDR3 sequences, 40% to 55% recorded once. Sequencing was done on a sample of blood. All receptors derive from a middle-aged woman in good health. Both conserved end residues are part of each CDR3.

v_gene: TRBV12-3/TRBV12-4
CDR3aa: CASSLVKGWDTQYF

v_gene: TRBV7-2
CDR3aa: CASRLVGGRYGYTF

v_gene: TRBV5-1
CDR3aa: CASSLSIRDTQYF

v_gene: TRBV28
CDR3aa: CASTSPHIVGPQETQYF

v_gene: TRBV6-5
CDR3aa: CASSSGDRGWSGYTF

v_gene: TRBV4-3
CDR3aa: CASSQSQGYETQYF

v_gene: TRBV4-1
CDR3aa: CASSVARDGSEWGYTF

v_gene: TRBV27
CDR3aa: CASSSTNHYCEQYF

v_gene: TRBV6-6
CDR3aa: CASSPYDEQFF

v_gene: TRBV7-2
CDR3aa: CASSRGTVAYEQYF

v_gene: TRBV4-2
CDR3aa: CASSQVQPGQGGGTDTQYF

v_gene: TRBV6-1
CDR3aa: CASRTYDWENYEQYF

v_gene: TRBV2
CDR3aa: CASRRDLDEQFF

v_gene: TRBV7-8
CDR3aa: CASRMTGGKDLYEQYF

v_gene: TRBV4-3
CDR3aa: CASSQDGRASAQYF

v_gene: TRBV7-9
CDR3aa: CASSSTGHDEQYF

v_gene: TRBV20-1
CDR3aa: CSARSGGVNEQFF

v_gene: TRBV5-1
CDR3aa: CASSFPGTENYGYTF

v_gene: TRBV6-6
CDR3aa: CASRTGGFSQPQHF

v_gene: TRBV11-2
CDR3aa: CASSLGLAGGRGDTQYF

v_gene: TRBV10-2
CDR3aa: CASSGQGASSPLHF

v_gene: TRBV2
CDR3aa: CASSAGSGGAHTDTQYF

v_gene: TRBV28
CDR3aa: CASRIISGTGYNEQFF

v_gene: TRBV7-2
CDR3aa: CASSSPSLSNYGYTF

v_gene: TRBV20-1
CDR3aa: CSATDRFFYGYTF

v_gene: TRBV4-2
CDR3aa: CASSQNVVNGYTF